What follows are 18 T cell receptor beta chains derived from one specimen sequenced in a study of blood T cell repertoires in COVID-19. The protocol was immunoSEQ multiplex PCR, while the TCRdb copy is restricted to in-frame clones and leaves out a portion. The sample records 320,000 or so clones, about nine tenths being singletons. Sample: PBMCs or T cells enriched from blood (not recorded which). The receptors originated from a man in his 60s who had recovered from COVID-19.

This chain joins TRBV14 and TRBJ2-1; tentatively, D is TRBD2 (6 bases). V lost 0 bases and J 7 bases, leaving 16 bases between the germline ends. Germline values: CDR1 SGHDN, CDR2 FVKESK. This CDR3 is 16 amino acids long. CDR3 loop: CASSQDGAGSLNEQFF. In DNA, the CDR3 is TGTGCCAGCAGCCAAGATGGGGCGGGATCTCTTAATGAGCAGTTCTTC.

V usage is TRBV12-2 and J usage is TRBJ2-7; the table's D call, TRBD2, has no DNA check behind it. TRBV12-2 is a pseudogene. The length of the CDR3 is 14 residues. The CDR3 DNA is TGTGCAAGTCGCTTCCTAGGGGGGGACGACGAGCAGTACTTC. This encodes CASRFLGGDDEQYF.

The chain employs TRBV24-1 and TRBJ1-2; TRBD1 might be the D (6 bases). Trimming removed 4 bases at V and 4 bases at J, with 15 bases between. CDR1 and CDR2 from the germline V gene are KGHDR and SFDVKD. This CDR3 region has 15 residues. The CDR3 sequence: CATSEEGQGPYGYTF. CDR3 in DNA: TGTGCCACCAGTGAAGAGGGGCAGGGGCCCTATGGCTACACCTTC.

This sequence joins TRBV6-4 and TRBJ1-1, with D tentatively TRBD1 (6 bases). CDR1 is MRHNA and CDR2 is SNTAGT in the germline V gene. Trimming removed 7 bases at V and 0 bases at J, with 15 bases between. The CDR3 consists of 15 residues. The CDR3 spells CASKDSAVLNTEAFF. For the CDR3, the DNA is TGTGCCAGCAAGGACAGCGCGGTGCTGAACACTGAAGCTTTCTTT.

The chain is built from TRBV5-1 and TRBJ2-2, with 12 nucleotides matching TRBD1. CDR1 and CDR2 from the germline V gene are SGHRS and YFSETQ. The ends lost 4 bases at V and 5 bases at J; junction bases unmatched: 9. The CDR3 runs to 17 residues. CDR3 residues: CASSHSRDRGLTGELFF. CDR3 in DNA: TGCGCCAGCAGCCACTCCCGGGACAGGGGGCTTACCGGGGAGCTGTTTTTT.

The rearrangement links TRBV24-1 to TRBJ2-5; possible D gene TRBD1, 7 bases. The V end lost 3 bases, the J end lost 5 bases, and 15 bases lay between the germline ends. Germline CDR1 KGHDR, CDR2 SFDVKD. This CDR3 contains 15 residues. The CDR3: CATSDPATGTETQYF. Written as DNA, the CDR3 is TGTGCCACCAGTGATCCAGCGACAGGGACTGAGACCCAGTACTTC.

The chain recombines TRBV19 with TRBJ2-7, with D possibly being TRBD1 (6 bases). CDR1 and CDR2 (germline): LNHDA, SQIVND (reference sequence). Trimming pared 1 base from V and 1 base from J, leaving 8 bases between. There are 14 residues in the CDR3. CDR3 DNA sequence: TGTGCCAGTAGTATAGGACAGGTTTCCTACGAGCAGTACTTC. Amino acids: CASSIGQVSYEQYF.

This rearrangement joins TRBV5-1 to TRBJ1-4; tentative D call: TRBD1 (6 bases). The V end was cut by 4 bases, the J end by 4 bases, with 14 bases between. The CDR3 extends over 15 amino acids. Germline lookup yields CDR1 SGHRS and CDR2 YFSETQ. The CDR3 loop is CASSPETGYNEKLFF. CDR3 in DNA: TGCGCCAGCAGCCCGGAGACAGGATATAATGAAAAACTGTTTTTT. Supplemented by reference TRBV5-1 and TRBJ1-4, the full variable domain reads KAGVTQTPRYLIKTRGQQVTLSCSPISGHRSVSWYQQTPGQGLQFLFEYFSETQRNKGNFPGRFSGRQFSNSRSEMNVSTLELGDSALYLCASSPETGYNEKLFFGSGTQLSVL.

In its sample, this clone was seen once. The chain couples TRBV18 to TRBJ2-5; 7 positions agree with TRBD1. CDR1 and CDR2 from the germline V gene are KGHSH and LQKENI. The CDR3 is 16 residues long. V shed 4 bases and J 0 bases; nucleotides not matched to a gene: 8. The CDR3 region is CASSLRVDRNQETQYF. The CDR3 region has the DNA TGTGCCAGCTCACTACGGGTGGACAGGAACCAAGAGACCCAGTACTTC.

The genes are TRBV9 and TRBJ2-1, with D maybe TRBD1 (5 bases). Trimming stripped 5 bases from V and 3 bases from J, with 15 bases between. CDR1 and CDR2 from the germline V gene are SGDLS and YYNGEE. The CDR3 runs to 15 residues. The DNA of the CDR3 is TGTGCCAGCAGTACCGTGCAGGGTAACTACAATGAGCAGTTCTTC. Translating gives CASSTVQGNYNEQFF. Filled out from reference TRBV9 and TRBJ2-1, the complete variable domain reads DSGVTQTPKHLITATGQRVTLRCSPRSGDLSVYWYQQSLDQGLQFLIQYYNGEERAKGNILERFSAQQFPDLHSELNLSSLELGDSALYFCASSTVQGNYNEQFFGPGTRLTVL.

The chain is built from TRBV5-4 and TRBJ2-2; D perhaps matches TRBD2 (6 bases). The CDR3 spans 16 residues. Per the germline V gene, CDR1 is SGHNT and CDR2 is YYREEE (reference sequence). Deletions cut 2 bases from V and 6 bases from J, with 17 bases between. The CDR3 loop reads CASSFVTGASSGELFF. The CDR3, as DNA: TGTGCCAGCAGCTTTGTTACGGGAGCGTCCTCCGGGGAGCTGTTTTTT.

The V gene is TRBV10-3, the J gene TRBJ1-4, with 10 nucleotides matching TRBD1. V dropped 6 bases and J dropped 5; count of bases not matched to a gene: 3. This CDR3 has 14 residues. Germline assignment: CDR1 ENHRY and CDR2 SYGVKD. The CDR3 DNA reads TGTGCCATCAGCCGACAGGGGGCGAATGAAAAACTGTTTTTT. Its translation is CAISRQGANEKLFF.

The V gene is TRBV7-9, the J gene TRBJ1-1, with 7 bases identical to TRBD1. With V trimmed by 4 bases and J by 0 bases, 17 bases remained unmatched. The V gene's germline CDR1 is SEHNR and CDR2 FQNEAQ (reference sequence). This CDR3 region has 19 residues. In DNA form, the CDR3 reads TGTGCCAGCAGCTCTCCGAAGGGTTTGACAGGGCCAATGAACACTGAAGCTTTCTTT. Protein: CASSSPKGLTGPMNTEAFF. Full variable domain (outside the CDR3, taken from reference TRBV7-9 and TRBJ1-1): DTGVSQNPRHKITKRGQNVTFRCDPISEHNRLYWYRQTLGQGPEFLTYFQNEAQLEKSRLLSDRFSAERPKGSFSTLEIQRTEQGDSAMYLCASSSPKGLTGPMNTEAFFGQGTRLTVV.

This clone was detected only a few times. The rearrangement joins TRBV4-2 to TRBJ1-6; 7 nucleotides agree with TRBD1. There are 14 residues in the CDR3. Germline trimming cut 4 bases from V and 8 bases from J; bases unmatched to any gene: 5. Germline V CDR1 and CDR2: LGHNA, YNFKEQ. CDR3 region: CASSPTGEDSPLHF. The CDR3 DNA is TGTGCCAGCAGCCCTACAGGGGAGGATTCACCCCTCCACTTT.

The DNA for the CDR3 is TGTGCCAGCAGCTTAGGACTAGCGGGAGTCTACGAGCAGTACTTC. It encodes CASSLGLAGVYEQYF. The V call is TRBV11-2, the J call TRBJ2-7; 12 bases are a match to TRBD2. The ends lost 1 base at V and 3 bases at J; junction bases unmatched: 1. The CDR3 totals 15 residues. Per the germline V gene, CDR1 is SGHAT and CDR2 is FQNNGV.

The rearrangement links TRBV19 to TRBJ1-4, with no clear D. The CDR3 has 14 residues. Trimming removed 5 bases from V and 0 bases from J, with 7 bases in between. In germline, CDR1 is LNHDA, CDR2 SQIVND (reference sequence). The CDR3 DNA sequence: TGTGCCAGTAGTTGGGCCGCAACTAATGAAAAACTGTTTTTT. It translates to CASSWAATNEKLFF.

V usage is TRBV24-1 and J usage is TRBJ2-2; 10 bases agree with TRBD2. The CDR3 consists of 17 residues. Germline V gene sequence: CDR1 KGHDR, CDR2 SFDVKD. V was pared by 3 bases and J by 4 bases, with 7 bases of the junction left unmatched. The CDR3, as DNA: TGTGCCACCAGTGATCAAAGCGGGAGGGCGAGCACCGGGGAGCTGTTTTTT. Translated: CATSDQSGRASTGELFF.

The gene calls are TRBV5-1 and TRBJ2-3; tentative D call: TRBD2 (7 bases). The CDR3 totals 16 residues. In germline, CDR1 is SGHRS, CDR2 YFSETQ. With 1 base removed from V and 2 bases from J, the gap between germline ends came to 14 bases. The CDR3 is CASSLWGAGDTDTQYF. The CDR3 region has the DNA TGCGCCAGCAGCTTGTGGGGGGCGGGAGACACAGATACGCAGTATTTT. The full variable domain, rest sourced from reference TRBV5-1 and TRBJ2-3, is KAGVTQTPRYLIKTRGQQVTLSCSPISGHRSVSWYQQTPGQGLQFLFEYFSETQRNKGNFPGRFSGRQFSNSRSEMNVSTLELGDSALYLCASSLWGAGDTDTQYFGPGTRLTVL.